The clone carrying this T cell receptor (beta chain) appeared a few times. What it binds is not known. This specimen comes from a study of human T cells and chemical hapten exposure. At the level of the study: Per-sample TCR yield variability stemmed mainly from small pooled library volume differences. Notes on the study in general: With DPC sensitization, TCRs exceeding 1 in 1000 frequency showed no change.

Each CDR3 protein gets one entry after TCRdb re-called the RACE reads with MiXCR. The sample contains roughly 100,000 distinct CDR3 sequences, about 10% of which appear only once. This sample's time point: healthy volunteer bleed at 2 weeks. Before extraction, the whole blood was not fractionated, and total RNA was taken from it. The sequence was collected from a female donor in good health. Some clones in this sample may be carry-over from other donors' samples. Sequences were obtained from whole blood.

CDR3 in amino acids: CASSFGTGRTNEKLFF. The CDR3, as DNA: TGCGCCAGCAGCTTCGGGACAGGCCGAACTAATGAAAAACTGTTTTTT. V is TRBV5-1 and J is TRBJ1-4; TRBD1 aligns across 8 bases. The CDR3 runs 16 residues. J was trimmed by 1 base and V by 2 bases; bases with no gene match: 4. The germline V gene has CDR1 SGHRS and CDR2 YFSETQ.